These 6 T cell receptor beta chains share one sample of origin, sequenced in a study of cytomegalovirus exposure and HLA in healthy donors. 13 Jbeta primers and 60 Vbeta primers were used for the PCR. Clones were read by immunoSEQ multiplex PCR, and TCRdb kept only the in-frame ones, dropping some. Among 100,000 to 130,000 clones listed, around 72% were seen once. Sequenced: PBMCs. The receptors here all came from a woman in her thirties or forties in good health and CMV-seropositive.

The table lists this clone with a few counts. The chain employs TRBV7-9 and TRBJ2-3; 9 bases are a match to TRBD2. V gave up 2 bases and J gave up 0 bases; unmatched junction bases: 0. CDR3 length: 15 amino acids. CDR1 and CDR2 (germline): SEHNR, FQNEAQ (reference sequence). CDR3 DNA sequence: TGTGCCAGCAGCTTACTAGCGGGGAGCACAGATACGCAGTATTTT. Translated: CASSLLAGSTDTQYF.

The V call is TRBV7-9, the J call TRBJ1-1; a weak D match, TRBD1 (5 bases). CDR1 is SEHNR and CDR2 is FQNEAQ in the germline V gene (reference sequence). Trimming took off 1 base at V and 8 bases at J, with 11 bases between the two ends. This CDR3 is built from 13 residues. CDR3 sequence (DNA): TGTGCCAGCAGCTTAGTGGAGAGGACAGAAGCTTTCTTT. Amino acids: CASSLVERTEAFF.

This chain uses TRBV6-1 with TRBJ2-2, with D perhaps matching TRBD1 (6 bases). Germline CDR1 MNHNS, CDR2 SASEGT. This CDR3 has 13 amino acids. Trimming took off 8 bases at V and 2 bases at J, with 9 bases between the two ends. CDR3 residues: CASVRGNTGELFF. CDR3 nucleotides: TGTGCCAGCGTCAGGGGAAACACCGGGGAGCTGTTTTTT.

CDR3: CASSQAAGETQYF. The DNA for the CDR3 is TGTGCCAGCAGCCAGGCGGCGGGAGAGACCCAGTACTTC. This rearrangement joins TRBV11-2 to TRBJ2-5; TRBD2 might be the D (5 bases). Germline V gives CDR1 SGHAT, CDR2 FQNNGV. Trimming shortened V by 5 bases and J by 4 bases, and 11 bases separated the two germline ends. The CDR3 covers 13 residues. The whole variable domain, filled in from reference TRBV11-2 and TRBJ2-5, reads EAGVAQSPRYKIIEKRQSVAFWCNPISGHATLYWYQQILGQGPKLLIQFQNNGVVDDSQLPKDRFSAERLKGVDSTLKIQPAKLEDSAVYLCASSQAAGETQYFGPGTRLLVL.

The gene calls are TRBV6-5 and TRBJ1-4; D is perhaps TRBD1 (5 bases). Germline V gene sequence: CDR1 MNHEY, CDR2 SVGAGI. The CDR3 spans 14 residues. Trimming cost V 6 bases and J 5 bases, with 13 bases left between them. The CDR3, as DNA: TGTGCCAGCAGGATCAGCCGACAGAATGAAAAACTGTTTTTT. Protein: CASRISRQNEKLFF.

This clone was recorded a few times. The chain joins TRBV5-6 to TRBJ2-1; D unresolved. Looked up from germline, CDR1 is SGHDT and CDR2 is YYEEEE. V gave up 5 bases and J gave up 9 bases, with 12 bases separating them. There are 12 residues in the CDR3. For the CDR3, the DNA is TGTGCCAGCAGTTCGACCCACAGTGAGCAGTTCTTC. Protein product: CASSSTHSEQFF.